This T cell receptor (beta chain) was found in a study of T-cell reconstitution after alpha-beta-depleted transplantation in children. Notes on the study in general: Two months or so post-transplant, alpha-beta T cells reportedly derived from several hundred expanded graft clones.

About this clonotype: The antigen is unknown.

Unique molecular identifiers were used to barcode this TCRbeta library. TCRdb reprocessed the PCR reads via MiXCR and lists one record per CDR3 protein. The sample shows 500,000 to 650,000 distinct CDR3 sequences, 13% of them seen only once. Germline-derived CDR1 and CDR2 are DFQATT and SNEGSKA (reference sequence). The trim removed 0 bases at V and 6 bases at J, leaving 11 bases unmatched. The CDR3 spans 15 residues. The V gene is TRBV20-1, the J gene TRBJ2-7; 7 bases line up with TRBD1. The TCR was taken from a male patient aged 10-17 years who had a stem cell transplant for acute myeloid leukemia, so the T cells may come from the graft donor. The sequencing used PBMCs, mostly from graft donor cells, collected 360 days after TCRalphabeta/CD19-depleted stem cell transplant. The CDR3 loop reads CSARDGAAKGAEQYF. The CDR3 nucleotides read TGCAGTGCTAGAGATGGGGCGGCTAAGGGGGCCGAGCAGTACTTC.